Below are 8 T cell receptor beta chains sequenced from a single sample in a study of Graves' ophthalmopathy and Graves' hyperthyroidism. RNA transcripts yielded amplified TCR beta CDR3 regions. First-round RT-PCR relied on HTBI primers, and a second-round multiplex PCR came next. TCRdb redid the calling of the multiplex PCR reads with MiXCR, one entry per CDR3 protein. Of 500,000 to 700,000 distinct CDR3 sequences listed, about 35% are singletons. The specimen was peripheral blood or thyroid tissue (not recorded which). The receptors shown here come from an adult man with Graves' hyperthyroidism.

This clonotype was observed a few times. The chain links TRBV12-3 or TRBV12-4 to TRBJ2-7; unclear D gene. Deletions cut 6 bases from V and 2 bases from J, with 14 bases between. This CDR3 contains 14 residues. CDR3: CASSRTLTPYEQYF. CDR3 DNA: TGTGCCAGCAGCCGGACCCTAACGCCCTACGAGCAGTACTTC.

As for this clonotype: This clone may be a read error of a much larger clone one base away. The chain carries TRBV10-3 and TRBJ2-6; weak D call: TRBD2 (5 bases). The germline CDR1 and CDR2 sequences are ENHRY and SYGVKD. The CDR3 extends over 15 amino acids. V was trimmed by 5 bases and J by 4 bases, leaving 12 bases between them. The CDR3 reads CAISYVASGANVLTF. Written as DNA, the CDR3 is TGTGCCATCAGTTACGTAGCGTCCGGGGCCAACGTCCTGACTTTC.

The genes are TRBV6-5 and TRBJ2-2; TRBD1 aligns across 9 bases. Trimming at V came to 5 bases and at J to 6 bases, leaving 10 bases not matched to a gene. Germline V CDR1 and CDR2: MNHEY, SVGAGI. This CDR3 is 16 amino acids long. Here the CDR3 DNA reads TGTGCCAGCAGTACCATAGGGACAGGGTCCCCCGGGGAGCTGTTTTTT. It yields the protein CASSTIGTGSPGELFF.

This clonotype was found a few times. The chain has TRBV7-9 and TRBJ2-5, with a weak D call TRBD1 (5 bases). The CDR3 loop spans 15 amino acids. Trimming cost V 5 bases and J 5 bases, with 18 bases left between them. In germline, CDR1 is SEHNR, CDR2 FQNEAQ (reference sequence). CDR3 amino acids: CASSQVNPPGETQYF. The CDR3 DNA sequence: TGTGCCAGCAGCCAAGTGAATCCCCCAGGGGAGACCCAGTACTTC.

The sample holds a few counts of this clonotype. This chain uses TRBV29-1 with TRBJ2-7, with a possible D match to TRBD1 (6 bases). Deletions cut 6 bases from V and 0 bases from J, with 15 bases between. The germline V gene encodes CDR1 SQVTM and CDR2 ANQGSEA. This CDR3 contains 14 residues. The CDR3 reads CSVQGTGSSYEQYF. The CDR3 region has the DNA TGCAGCGTCCAGGGGACGGGGAGCTCCTACGAGCAGTACTTC.

The chain combines TRBV9 with TRBJ1-5; D is ambiguous. The CDR3 loop spans 13 amino acids. The V gene's germline CDR1 is SGDLS and CDR2 YYNGEE. The germline V and J ends were trimmed by 3 bases and 7 bases, with 11 bases remaining between them. CDR3 coding DNA: TGTGCCAGCAGCGCAGGCGAGGGCCAGCCCCAGCATTTT. This encodes CASSAGEGQPQHF. The variable domain in full, with the rest retrieved from reference TRBV9 and TRBJ1-5, is DSGVTQTPKHLITATGQRVTLRCSPRSGDLSVYWYQQSLDQGLQFLIQYYNGEERAKGNILERFSAQQFPDLHSELNLSSLELGDSALYFCASSAGEGQPQHFGDGTRLSIL.

The chain combines TRBV12-3 or TRBV12-4 with TRBJ2-7; no definite D call. Gene TRBJ2-1 matches the end of the DNA better, so the J call may be wrong. There are 14 residues in the CDR3. The CDR3 coding sequence is TGTGCCAGCAGTTTAGCCCAGTCTAACAATGAGCAGTTCTTC. This sequence encodes CASSLAQSNNEQFF.

The V call is TRBV30, the J call TRBJ2-6, with no clear D. The V and J ends lost 3 bases and 2 bases respectively, with 5 bases between them. The CDR3 is made up of 13 amino acids. CDR1 is GTSNPN, CDR2 SVGIG, per germline (reference sequence). In nucleotides, the CDR3 is TGTGCCTGGAGCTGGGCTGGGGCCAACGTCCTGACTTTC. Amino acid sequence: CAWSWAGANVLTF.